The T cell receptor beta chain under discussion was sequenced for a study of shared clonotypes between healthy human individuals. Findings of the study overall: Sharing across four donors was seen in roughly 5% of naive CD4 clonotypes.

To note about this clone: Its antigen remains unidentified.

V gave up 5 bases and J gave up 3 bases, with 7 bases separating them. Germline lookup yields CDR1 MNHNS and CDR2 SASEGT. The CDR3 has 12 amino acids. Some clones are missing from TCRdb's copy, which holds only in-frame ones; the method was immunoSEQ multiplex PCR. The data hold about 1 million clones, with about 80% observed a single time. The sequenced material came from memory CD4+ T cells sorted from blood. Indicated subset: CD45RA-negative fraction. This clonotype was sampled from a man between 18 and 29 years old in good health. The chain carries TRBV6-1 and TRBJ1-1; the D gene is possibly TRBD1 (5 bases). The CDR3 sequence is CASSWGYTEAFF. The CDR3 bases are TGTGCCAGCAGTTGGGGGTACACTGAAGCTTTCTTT.